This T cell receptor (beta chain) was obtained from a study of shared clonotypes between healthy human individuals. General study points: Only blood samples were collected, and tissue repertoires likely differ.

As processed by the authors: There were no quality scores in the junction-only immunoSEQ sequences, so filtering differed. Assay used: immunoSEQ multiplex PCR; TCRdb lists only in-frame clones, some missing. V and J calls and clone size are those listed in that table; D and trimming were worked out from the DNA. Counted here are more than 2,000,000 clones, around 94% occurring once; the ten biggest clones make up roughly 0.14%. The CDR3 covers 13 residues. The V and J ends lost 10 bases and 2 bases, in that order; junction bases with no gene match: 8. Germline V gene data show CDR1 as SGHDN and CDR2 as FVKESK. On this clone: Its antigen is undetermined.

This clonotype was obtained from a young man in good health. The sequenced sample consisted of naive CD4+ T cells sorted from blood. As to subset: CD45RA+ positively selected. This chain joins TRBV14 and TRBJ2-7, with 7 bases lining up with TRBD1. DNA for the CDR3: TGTGCCACATCTTTGGGGACAGCCTACGAGCAGTACTTC. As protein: CATSLGTAYEQYF.